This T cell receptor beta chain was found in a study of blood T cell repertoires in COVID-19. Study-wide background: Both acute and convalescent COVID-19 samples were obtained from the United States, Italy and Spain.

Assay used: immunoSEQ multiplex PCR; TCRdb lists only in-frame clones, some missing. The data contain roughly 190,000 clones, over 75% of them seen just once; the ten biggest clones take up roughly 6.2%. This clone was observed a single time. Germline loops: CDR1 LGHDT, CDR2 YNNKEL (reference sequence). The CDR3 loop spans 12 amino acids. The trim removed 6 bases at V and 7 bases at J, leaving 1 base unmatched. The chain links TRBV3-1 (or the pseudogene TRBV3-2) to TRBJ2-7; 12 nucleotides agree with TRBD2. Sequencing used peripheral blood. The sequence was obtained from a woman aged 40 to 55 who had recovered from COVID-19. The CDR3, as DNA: TGTGCCAGCAGACTAGCGGGAGGAGAGCAGTACTTC. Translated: CASRLAGGEQYF.